This TCR beta chain was observed in a study of blood T cell repertoires in COVID-19 (TCRdb year 2020). Study-level background: Samples from collaborators originated in the United States, Italy and Spain and spanned both the acute and convalescent phases of COVID-19. Sample metadata almost always included a de-identified subject ID, COVID-19 status, age in years and sex. The material from the prospective study consisted of cDNA or gDNA derived from T cells, B-cell-depleted T cells, or PBMCs. The repertoires were made available in a free public database intended to serve as a resource for research on the immune response to SARS-CoV-2. The samples were drawn from two sources: the first 160 participants of the ongoing ImmuneRACE study, and 1,000 to 1,500 subjects contributed by 6 global collaborators. The dataset comprised deeply sampled blood TCRbeta repertoires from subjects exposed to, actively infected with, or recovered from COVID-19. Where available, HLA class I and class II types were taken from metadata supplied by the sample provider and were not determined by assay-based typing.

CDR1 and CDR2 were assigned from the germline V gene (reference sequence) as GTSNPN and SVGIG. Counted from cysteine to phenylalanine, this CDR3 has 14 amino acids. The read is trimmed to its CDR3 DNA, 42 bases read in frame from base 1. V loses 0 bases of germline sequence and J loses 3 bases, and the interval between the two ends is 12 bases. TCRbeta CDR3 regions were amplified from genomic DNA using the immunoSEQ Assay, a bias-controlled multiplex PCR. For the original study's pipeline: The number of nucleated cells in each sample was estimated from the amplification of reference gene primers within the assay. To quantify the absolute abundance of each unique TCRbeta CDR3 rearrangement, sequence reads were collapsed and filtered. For each sample, productive Simpson clonality was calculated by taking the square root of Simpson's diversity index across productive rearrangements. Not all clones reach the TCRdb copy of this immuneACCESS table, which keeps in-frame sequences only. Checked studies attribute under half of the gap to unresolved V genes and leave the rest unexplained. From that table come the V and J calls and clone size; the DNA was used to work out D and trimming. Recorded for this sample are just over 300,000 clones; around 92% of them occurred a single time. About 2% of the sample goes to the ten largest clones.

About this clone itself: This clone's antigen is unknown. Base qualities are not recorded, but no much larger clone differs from it by a single base.

In Seattle, one collaborating source enrolled patients while the infection was active and tracked those patients longitudinally over the course of disease. Whole blood was collected in K2EDTA tubes by collaborating institutions according to the institutions' own protocols. Collaborator samples were shipped for TCRbeta analysis as frozen whole blood, isolated PBMCs, or DNA extracted from either sample type. Beyond this particular receptor, the publication reports: Clinical and demographic metadata were provided uncurated, with the amount varying by source and participant.

The sequencing input was peripheral blood. The chain joins TRBV30 to TRBJ2-7, with the D gene too uncertain to name. The TCR was taken from a woman aged 25 to 39 with COVID-19, enrolled during active disease. The CDR3 corresponds to CAWSVIGPGYEQYF. DNA sequence: TGTGCCTGGAGTGTAATTGGGCCAGGCTACGAGCAGTACTTC.